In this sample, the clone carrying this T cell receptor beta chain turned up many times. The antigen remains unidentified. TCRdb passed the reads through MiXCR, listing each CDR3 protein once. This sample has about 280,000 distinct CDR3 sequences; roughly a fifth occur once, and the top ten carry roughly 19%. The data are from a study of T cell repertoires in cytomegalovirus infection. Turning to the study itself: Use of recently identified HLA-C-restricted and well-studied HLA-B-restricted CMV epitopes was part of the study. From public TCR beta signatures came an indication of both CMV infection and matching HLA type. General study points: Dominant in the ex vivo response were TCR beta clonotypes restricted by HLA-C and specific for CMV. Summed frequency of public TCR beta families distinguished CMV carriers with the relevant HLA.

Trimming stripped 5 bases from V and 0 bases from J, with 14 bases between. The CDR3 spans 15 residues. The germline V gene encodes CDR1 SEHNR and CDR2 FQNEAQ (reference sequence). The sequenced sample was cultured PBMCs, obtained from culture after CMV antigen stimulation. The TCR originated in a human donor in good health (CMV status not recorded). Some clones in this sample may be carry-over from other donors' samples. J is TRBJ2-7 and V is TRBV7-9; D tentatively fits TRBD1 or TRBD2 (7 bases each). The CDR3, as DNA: TGTGCCAGCAGCCTCAGGGGGGGCAGCTCCTACGAGCAGTACGTC. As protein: CASSLRGGSSYEQYV.